The 22 T cell receptor beta chains listed next were all sequenced from one sample in a study of T cell clones after liver transplantation. Data came from immunoSEQ multiplex PCR; TCRdb stores just in-frame clones and leaves some out. The sample has about 71,000 clones, over 70% seen once. This sample comprised CD4+ T cells from blood, obtained 12 months after liver transplant. The source is a human patient who received a liver transplant. Part of the T cell pool may stem from the graft donor.

The chain couples TRBV9 to TRBJ1-1, with D possibly matching TRBD1 (5 bases). Trimming removed 4 bases at V and 0 bases at J, with 10 bases between. The CDR3 is made up of 14 amino acids. Germline V gene data show CDR1 as SGDLS and CDR2 as YYNGEE. The CDR3 sequence is CASSPGALNTEAFF. The CDR3 coding sequence is TGTGCCAGCAGCCCCGGGGCTTTGAACACTGAAGCTTTCTTT.

The J gene is TRBJ1-5, the V gene TRBV28; D not resolved. The CDR3 consists of 14 residues. Per germline, CDR1 MDHEN and CDR2 SYDVKM. Trimming removed 5 bases from V and 6 bases from J, with 14 bases in between. The DNA of the CDR3 is TGTGCCAGCAGTCCCCCGGGGTCTGGTCAGCCCCAGCATTTT. This codes for CASSPPGSGQPQHF.

The chain has TRBV6-1 and TRBJ2-7; the match to TRBD2 covers 7 bases. V was pared by 4 bases and J by 2 bases, with 5 bases of the junction left unmatched. The length of the CDR3 is 14 residues. Germline V CDR1 and CDR2: MNHNS, SASEGT. CDR3 DNA: TGTGCCAGCAGTGGGGAGGGTGGACCCTACGAGCAGTACTTC. Amino acid sequence: CASSGEGGPYEQYF.

The V gene is TRBV5-4, the J gene TRBJ1-2; D is unclear. The CDR3 loop spans 14 amino acids. V was clipped by 0 bases and J by 8 bases, with 14 bases between them. The germline gives CDR1 SGHNT, CDR2 YYREEE (reference sequence). The CDR3 DNA reads TGTGCCAGCAGCTTGGTACAGCCCACGGGAGGCTACACCTTC. Its translation is CASSLVQPTGGYTF.

CDR3: CASSGLAGAGEQFF. The DNA for the CDR3 is TGTGCCAGCAGCGGACTAGCGGGCGCGGGTGAGCAGTTCTTC. This chain links TRBV28 with TRBJ2-1, with TRBD2 matching 11 bases. CDR1 is MDHEN and CDR2 is SYDVKM in the germline V gene. The CDR3 covers 14 residues. Losses at the gene ends were 6 bases for V and 9 bases for J; bases not matched to a gene: 7.

The gene calls are TRBV27 and TRBJ1-1; D remains ambiguous. The length of the CDR3 is 15 residues. Between the trimmed V and J ends, which lost 2 bases and 1 base, there was a span of 11 bases. Looked up from germline, CDR1 is MNHEY and CDR2 is SMNVEV (reference sequence). The CDR3: CASSLVSSANTEAFF. The CDR3 coding sequence is TGTGCCAGCAGTTTAGTTAGTTCCGCGAACACTGAAGCTTTCTTT.

The chain joins TRBV19 to TRBJ1-2; 12 bases align to TRBD1. CDR1 is LNHDA and CDR2 is SQIVND in the germline V gene (reference sequence). V was pared by 6 bases and J by 6 bases, with 2 bases of the junction left unmatched. The CDR3 covers 13 residues. The CDR3 spells CASRGTGGHGYTF. CDR3 bases: TGTGCCAGTAGGGGGACAGGGGGCCATGGCTACACCTTC. The variable domain in full, completed from reference TRBV19 and TRBJ1-2, reads DGGITQSPKYLFRKEGQNVTLSCEQNLNHDAMYWYRQDPGQGLRLIYYSQIVNDFQKGDIAEGYSVSREKKESFPLTVTSAQKNPTAFYLCASRGTGGHGYTFGSGTRLTVV.

The chain carries TRBV20-1 and TRBJ2-7; weak D call: TRBD1 (6 bases). V lost 6 bases, J lost 3 bases, and 9 bases lay in between. This CDR3 is built from 11 residues. Germline V gene data show CDR1 as DFQATT and CDR2 as SNEGSKA (reference sequence). CDR3 coding DNA: TGCAGTGCAGAACAGGGCTACGAGCAGTACTTC. Translating it yields CSAEQGYEQYF.

The chain carries TRBV2 and TRBJ1-4; D is perhaps TRBD1 (6 bases). V was clipped by 7 bases and J by 3 bases, with 15 bases between them. There are 15 residues in the CDR3. The germline CDR1 and CDR2 sequences are SNHLY and FYNNEI. The DNA for the CDR3 is TGTGCCAGCACCTTACCGGGGGCCGCTAATGAAAAACTGTTTTTT. It encodes CASTLPGAANEKLFF.

Here the CDR3 reads CASSLDSHADTQYF. DNA of the CDR3: TGTGCCAGCAGCTTAGATAGTCATGCAGATACGCAGTATTTT. V and J are TRBV7-2 and TRBJ2-3; D is ambiguous. This CDR3 is 14 amino acids long. CDR1 is SGHTA, CDR2 FQGNSA, per germline. The V end was cut by 1 base, the J end by 4 bases, with 9 bases between.

The genes are TRBV6-4 and TRBJ2-1; a weak D match, TRBD2 (6 bases). Trimming took 3 bases from V and 5 from J, leaving 11 bases between them. The CDR3 is 14 residues long. The germline gives CDR1 MRHNA, CDR2 SNTAGT. CDR3 in amino acids: CASSESSANNEQFF. The CDR3 DNA reads TGTGCCAGCAGTGAATCTAGCGCCAACAATGAGCAGTTCTTC.

The V call is TRBV19, the J call TRBJ2-1; possible D gene TRBD2, 6 bases. The V end lost 7 bases, the J end lost 4 bases, and 14 bases lay between the germline ends. The germline V gene has CDR1 LNHDA and CDR2 SQIVND (reference sequence). The CDR3 sequence is 14 residues long. The chain's CDR3 is CASTKGLPYNEQFF. For the CDR3, the DNA is TGTGCCAGTACCAAGGGACTGCCATACAATGAGCAGTTCTTC.

The J gene is TRBJ1-3, the V gene TRBV28; TRBD1 is a possible D gene (5 bases). In germline, CDR1 is MDHEN, CDR2 SYDVKM. V was clipped by 7 bases and J by 6 bases, with 16 bases between them. This CDR3 is built from 14 residues. Here the CDR3 reads CASIAADKKNTIYF. The CDR3, as DNA: TGTGCCAGCATTGCAGCGGACAAAAAAAACACCATATATTTT.

The gene calls are TRBV6-5 and TRBJ1-5; 8 nucleotides align to TRBD1. The CDR3 totals 14 residues. CDR1 is MNHEY and CDR2 is SVGAGI in the germline V gene. Losses at the gene ends were 6 bases for V and 5 bases for J; bases not matched to a gene: 6. The CDR3 is CASSRTGSDQPQHF. In nucleotides, the CDR3 is TGTGCCAGCAGCCGGACAGGGAGTGATCAGCCCCAGCATTTT.

This clone was detected ten times or more. The chain has TRBV6-4 and TRBJ1-1; 10 bases fit TRBD1. The trim removed 2 bases at V and 9 bases at J, leaving 3 bases unmatched. Germline lookup yields CDR1 MRHNA and CDR2 SNTAGT. The CDR3 contains 13 residues. CDR3 sequence (DNA): TGTGCCAGCAGTGACGACAGGGGGCGGAAAGCTTTCTTT. Encoded protein: CASSDDRGRKAFF.

The rearrangement joins TRBV7-9 to TRBJ2-1; D assignment may be TRBD1 or TRBD2 (5 bases each). Germline-derived CDR1 and CDR2 are SEHNR and FQNEAQ (reference sequence). V was trimmed by 5 bases and J by 13 bases, leaving 12 bases between them. This CDR3 has 11 amino acids. The CDR3 DNA reads TGTGCCAGCAGCGCCTGGGACGGCCAGTTCTTC. Translating it yields CASSAWDGQFF.

This chain connects TRBV5-4 to TRBJ1-1; D unclear. V shed 0 bases and J shed 1 base, with 13 bases lying between them. CDR3 length equals 16 residues. Germline assignment: CDR1 SGHNT and CDR2 YYREEE (reference sequence). This chain's CDR3 is CASSLGQRTPNTEAFF. The CDR3 DNA follows: TGTGCCAGCAGCTTGGGGCAGCGGACTCCGAACACTGAAGCTTTCTTT.

This sequence joins TRBV12-5 and TRBJ2-3, with 7 bases aligning to TRBD1. The germline CDR1 and CDR2 sequences are LGHNT and FRNRAP. V dropped 5 bases and J dropped 6; count of bases not matched to a gene: 11. CDR3 size: 15 residues. The CDR3 loop is CASGLGQDRSDTQYF. The CDR3 DNA follows: TGTGCTAGTGGTCTAGGACAGGATCGGTCGGATACGCAGTATTTT.

The V call is TRBV2, the J call TRBJ2-7; D may be TRBD2 (5 bases). From germline, CDR1 is SNHLY and CDR2 FYNNEI. The ends were cut back, 4 bases at V and 3 bases at J, with 7 bases in the middle. The CDR3 length is 12 residues. CDR3 sequence (DNA): TGTGCCAGCAGTGCTAGCAGCTACGAGCAGTACTTC. Translation: CASSASSYEQYF.

This clone has a count of ten or more. The chain uses TRBV4-1 and TRBJ2-6; the D gene is possibly TRBD1 (6 bases). V was cut by 0 bases and J by 0 bases, with 15 bases left in between. Germline-derived CDR1 and CDR2 are MGHRA and YSYEKL. The CDR3 has 19 residues. The CDR3 DNA sequence: TGCGCCAGCAGCCAAGATCGTGCAGGGGCGAACTCTGGGGCCAACGTCCTGACTTTC. Protein sequence: CASSQDRAGANSGANVLTF.

This chain links TRBV28 with TRBJ2-3; tentatively, D is TRBD2 (6 bases). The CDR3 length is 12 residues. CDR1 is MDHEN, CDR2 SYDVKM, per germline. V was cut by 3 bases and J by 10 bases, with 11 bases left in between. CDR3 nucleotide sequence: TGTGCCAGCAGTTTTACCGGGACTGCGCAGTATTTT. Translation gives CASSFTGTAQYF.

The CDR3 sequence: CASSARDRGTEAFF. The CDR3 region has the DNA TGTGCCAGCAGTGCCCGGGACAGGGGTACTGAAGCTTTCTTT. The chain has TRBV2 and TRBJ1-1; 10 bases are a match to TRBD1. Germline-derived CDR1 and CDR2 are SNHLY and FYNNEI. The CDR3 loop spans 14 amino acids. The V and J ends lost 4 bases and 5 bases, in that order; junction bases with no gene match: 4.